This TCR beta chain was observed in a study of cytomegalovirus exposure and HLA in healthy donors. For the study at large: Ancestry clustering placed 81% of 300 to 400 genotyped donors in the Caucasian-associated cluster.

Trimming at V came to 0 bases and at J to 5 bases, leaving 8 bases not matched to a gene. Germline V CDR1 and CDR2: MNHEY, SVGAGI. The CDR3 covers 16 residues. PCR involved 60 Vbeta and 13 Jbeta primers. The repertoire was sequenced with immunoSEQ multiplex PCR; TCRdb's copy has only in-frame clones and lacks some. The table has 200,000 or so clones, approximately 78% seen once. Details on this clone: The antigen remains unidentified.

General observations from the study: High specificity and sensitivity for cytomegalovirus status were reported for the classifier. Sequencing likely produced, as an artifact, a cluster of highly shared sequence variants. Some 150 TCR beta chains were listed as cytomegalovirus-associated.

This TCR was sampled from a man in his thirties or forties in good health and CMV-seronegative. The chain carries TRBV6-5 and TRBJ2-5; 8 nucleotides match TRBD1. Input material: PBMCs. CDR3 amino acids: CASSYSKGRGRETQYF. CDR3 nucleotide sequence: TGTGCCAGCAGTTACTCTAAAGGCAGGGGGCGGGAGACCCAGTACTTC.